This is a list of T cell receptor beta chains from one sample in a study of CD8+ T cells in alopecia areata. Measured with immunoSEQ multiplex PCR; TCRdb has only the in-frame clones, and not every one. The sample lists a few hundred thousand clones; around 65% were seen once. The material was CD4+ T cells sorted from blood, obtained at approximately week 45, from a patient treated with tofacitinib. Receptors were obtained from a human donor with alopecia areata. Each CDR3 is given with its conserved first and last residue. D genes are given only for firm matches. The size entry is marked missing in some rows and otherwise reads once, few, many or a size class.

J gene: TRBJ2-7
clone size: many
D gene: TRBD1
CDR3 length: 12
V gene: TRBV29-1
CDR3 DNA: TGCAGCGTTAGGAAAGGGGGCTTCGAGCAGTACTTC
CDR3 protein: CSVRKGGFEQYF

J gene: TRBJ1-6
clone size: NA
D gene: NA
CDR3 length: 17
V gene: TRBV5-1
CDR3 DNA: TGCGCCAGCAGCTTGGCCGGTGTTGGGCAGTTGGATTCACCCCTCCACTTT
CDR3 protein: CASSLAGVGQLDSPLHF

J gene: TRBJ2-3
clone size: NA
D gene: NA
CDR3 length: 14
V gene: TRBV30
CDR3 DNA: TGTGCCTGGAGTTTACTCTCGGGCCCAGATACGCAGTATTTT
CDR3 protein: CAWSLLSGPDTQYF

J gene: TRBJ2-1
clone size: NA
D gene: NA
CDR3 length: 13
V gene: TRBV29-1
CDR3 DNA: TGCAGCGTTGCGGGCCAGGGGGGCGATGAGCAGTTCTTC
CDR3 protein: CSVAGQGGDEQFF

J gene: TRBJ1-2
clone size: NA
D gene: NA
CDR3 length: 15
V gene: TRBV6-5
CDR3 DNA: TGTGCCAGCAGGCGGTCCAGGGAAGGGAGTTATGGCTACACCTTC
CDR3 protein: CASRRSREGSYGYTF

J gene: TRBJ2-3
clone size: NA
D gene: TRBD2
CDR3 length: 14
V gene: TRBV11-2
CDR3 DNA: TGTGCCAGCAGCTTAGGGGGGGGACGAGATACGCAGTATTTT
CDR3 protein: CASSLGGGRDTQYF

J gene: TRBJ2-1
clone size: NA
D gene: TRBD1
CDR3 length: 13
V gene: TRBV6-1
CDR3 DNA: TGTGCCAGCAAGTACAGGGGGAACAATGAGCAGTTCTTC
CDR3 protein: CASKYRGNNEQFF

J gene: TRBJ1-6
clone size: NA
D gene: NA
CDR3 length: 15
V gene: TRBV4-3
CDR3 DNA: TGCGCCAGCAGCCAAGAGGTGGCAGTTGGATCACCCCTCCACTTT
CDR3 protein: CASSQEVAVGSPLHF

J gene: TRBJ1-6
clone size: NA
D gene: NA
CDR3 length: 13
V gene: TRBV29-1
CDR3 DNA: TGCAGCGCCCGGGACGGGTCACAATCACCCCTCCACTTT
CDR3 protein: CSARDGSQSPLHF

J gene: TRBJ2-2
clone size: NA
D gene: NA
CDR3 length: 13
V gene: TRBV5-1
CDR3 DNA: TGCGCCAGCAGCTCCAGGGCAACCGGGGAGCTGTTTTTT
CDR3 protein: CASSSRATGELFF

J gene: TRBJ2-4
clone size: few
D gene: NA
CDR3 length: 15
V gene: TRBV4-3
CDR3 DNA: TGCGCCAGCAGCCAAGAGGGGCTGGCCAAAAACATTCAGTACTTC
CDR3 protein: CASSQEGLAKNIQYF

J gene: TRBJ2-1
clone size: NA
D gene: NA
CDR3 length: 11
V gene: TRBV19
CDR3 DNA: TGTGCCAGTAGTAGGCCGGATGAGCAGTTCTTC
CDR3 protein: CASSRPDEQFF

J gene: TRBJ1-1
clone size: NA
D gene: NA
CDR3 length: 13
V gene: TRBV30
CDR3 DNA: TGTGCCTGGAGTGTACCCGGGGACACTGAAGCTTTCTTT
CDR3 protein: CAWSVPGDTEAFF

J gene: TRBJ1-2
clone size: NA
D gene: NA
CDR3 length: 15
V gene: TRBV6-6
CDR3 DNA: TGTGCCAGCACCCGATCGGCAGGCGACTCATATGGCTACACCTTC
CDR3 protein: CASTRSAGDSYGYTF

J gene: TRBJ2-1
clone size: NA
D gene: TRBD2
CDR3 length: 16
V gene: TRBV29-1
CDR3 DNA: TGCAGCGCTGGACTGGGACTAGCGGGCGCTTCCAATGAGCAGTTCTTC
CDR3 protein: CSAGLGLAGASNEQFF

J gene: TRBJ2-7
clone size: NA
D gene: NA
CDR3 length: 14
V gene: TRBV4-1
CDR3 DNA: TGCGCCAGCAGCCAAGCGACACCCACCTACGAGCAGTACTTC
CDR3 protein: CASSQATPTYEQYF

J gene: TRBJ1-2
clone size: NA
D gene: TRBD1
CDR3 length: 15
V gene: TRBV25-1
CDR3 DNA: TGTGCCAGCAGCCAATTAGAAGGACAGGGGAATGGCTACACCTTC
CDR3 protein: CASSQLEGQGNGYTF

J gene: TRBJ1-1
clone size: NA
D gene: NA
CDR3 length: 15
V gene: TRBV27
CDR3 DNA: TGTGCCAGCAGTCCCCTTGGGGTGGGGGACACTGAAGCTTTCTTT
CDR3 protein: CASSPLGVGDTEAFF

J gene: TRBJ1-4
clone size: NA
D gene: TRBD1
CDR3 length: 13
V gene: TRBV29-1
CDR3 DNA: TGCAGCGTTGAACATCCAGGGGGCGGAAAACTGTTTTTT
CDR3 protein: CSVEHPGGGKLFF

J gene: TRBJ2-7
clone size: NA
D gene: TRBD2
CDR3 length: 16
V gene: TRBV29-1
CDR3 DNA: TGCAGCGTTGCAACGGGACTAGCGGGGGTAAACTACGAGCAGTACTTC
CDR3 protein: CSVATGLAGVNYEQYF

J gene: TRBJ1-2
clone size: NA
D gene: NA
CDR3 length: 14
V gene: TRBV5-1
CDR3 DNA: TGCGCCAGCAGCCAAGGACTGGGGAACTATGGCTACACCTTC
CDR3 protein: CASSQGLGNYGYTF

J gene: TRBJ1-1
clone size: NA
D gene: NA
CDR3 length: 11
V gene: TRBV25-1
CDR3 DNA: TGTGCCAGCAGTGGTCCCTACTCAGCTTTCTTT
CDR3 protein: CASSGPYSAFF

J gene: TRBJ1-2
clone size: NA
D gene: NA
CDR3 length: 11
V gene: TRBV28
CDR3 DNA: TGTGCCAGCAGTCCCGCTTATGGCTACACCTTC
CDR3 protein: CASSPAYGYTF